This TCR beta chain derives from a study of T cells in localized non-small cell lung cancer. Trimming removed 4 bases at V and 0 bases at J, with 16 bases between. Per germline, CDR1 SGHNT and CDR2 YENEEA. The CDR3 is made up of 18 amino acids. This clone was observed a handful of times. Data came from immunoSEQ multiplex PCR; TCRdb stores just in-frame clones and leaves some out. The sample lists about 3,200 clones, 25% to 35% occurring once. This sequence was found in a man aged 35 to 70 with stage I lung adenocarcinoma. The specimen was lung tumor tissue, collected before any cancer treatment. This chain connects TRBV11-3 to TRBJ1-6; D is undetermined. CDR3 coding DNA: TGTGCCAGCAGCTACGGGCCCCGGCGGGGCTCCTATAATTCACCCCTCCACTTT. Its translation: CASSYGPRRGSYNSPLHF.